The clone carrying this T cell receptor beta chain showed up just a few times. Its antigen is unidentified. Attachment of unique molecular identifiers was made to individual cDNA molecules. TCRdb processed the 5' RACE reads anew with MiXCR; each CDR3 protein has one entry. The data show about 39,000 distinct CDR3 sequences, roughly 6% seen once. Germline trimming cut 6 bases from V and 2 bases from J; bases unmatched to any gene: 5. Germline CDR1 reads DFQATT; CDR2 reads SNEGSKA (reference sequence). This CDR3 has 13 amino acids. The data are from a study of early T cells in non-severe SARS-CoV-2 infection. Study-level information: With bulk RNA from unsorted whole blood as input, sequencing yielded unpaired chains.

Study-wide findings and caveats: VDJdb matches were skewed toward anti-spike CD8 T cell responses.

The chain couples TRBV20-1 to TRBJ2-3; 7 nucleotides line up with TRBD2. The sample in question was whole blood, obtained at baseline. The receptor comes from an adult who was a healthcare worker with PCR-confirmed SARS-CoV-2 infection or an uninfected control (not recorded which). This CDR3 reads CSARAGPTDTQYF. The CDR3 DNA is TGCAGTGCCCGAGCGGGGCCCACAGATACGCAGTATTTT.